The TCR beta chain described here comes from a study of long-term antiretroviral therapy in people with HIV. Study-wide results and limits: Before ART, certain clones expanded, and these dominated the repertoire at all time points. ART was followed by higher diversity that remained below transplant donor controls.

Germline CDR1 reads SEHNR; CDR2 reads FQNEAQ (reference sequence). V lost 1 base, J lost 3 bases, and 12 bases lay in between. The CDR3 runs 16 residues. At survey level, the immunoSEQ assay was run in its v3.0 version. Per-sample TRB depth target: about 40,000-50,000 T-cell genomes. Sequencing was performed with immunoSEQ multiplex PCR; in TCRdb, only in-frame clones are kept and a portion is missing. The sample yields over 15,000 clones, 85% to 95% seen once. This clone has only one observation. Its cognate antigen is unknown. Material: unsorted PBMCs, obtained around 10 years after starting antiretroviral therapy. The chain has TRBV7-9 and TRBJ1-4; D gene unclear. The TCR was taken from a man aged 30 to 45 with HIV. CDR3 amino acids: CASSLGLAEPNEKLFF. The DNA of the CDR3 is TGTGCCAGCAGCTTAGGTTTGGCGGAGCCTAATGAAAAACTGTTTTTT.